These 11 T cell receptor beta chains came from one sample sequenced in a study of blood T cell repertoires in COVID-19. TCRdb keeps only in-frame clones here, not all; method: immunoSEQ multiplex PCR. The top ten hold approximately 10% of the sample, which has around 140,000 clones, 80% to 90% seen once. The specimen was peripheral blood. The receptors here all came from a man between 60 and 75 years old with active or convalescent COVID-19.

This chain joins TRBV6-5 and TRBJ1-2; D not certain. The V end was cut by 2 bases, the J end by 1 base, with 5 bases between. Germline values: CDR1 MNHEY, CDR2 SVGAGI. The CDR3 contains 13 residues. The CDR3 sequence: CASSYLSNYGYTF. In DNA, the CDR3 is TGTGCCAGCAGTTACCTCAGTAACTATGGCTACACCTTC.

V is TRBV29-1 and J is TRBJ2-3; 9 bases align to TRBD1. The CDR3 has 14 residues. V shed 4 bases and J 0 bases; nucleotides not matched to a gene: 2. Per germline, CDR1 SQVTM and CDR2 ANQGSEA. CDR3 amino acids: CSVGGQGSTDTQYF. CDR3 DNA: TGCAGCGTTGGGGGACAGGGTAGCACAGATACGCAGTATTTT.

The chain employs TRBV10-3 and TRBJ2-7; perhaps TRBD1 as D (6 bases). V was trimmed by 6 bases and J by 6 bases, leaving 12 bases between them. This CDR3 contains 12 residues. CDR1 is ENHRY, CDR2 SYGVKD, per germline. CDR3 in amino acids: CAIRQGEREQYF. CDR3 DNA: TGTGCCATCAGACAGGGTGAACGCGAGCAGTACTTC.

The chain recombines TRBV6-5 with TRBJ1-6, with D perhaps matching TRBD1 (6 bases). The germline CDR1 and CDR2 sequences are MNHEY and SVGAGI. Deletions cut 6 bases from V and 6 bases from J, with 6 bases between. The CDR3 length is 12 residues. CDR3 sequence (DNA): TGTGCCAGCAGACAGGGTAATTCACCCCTCCACTTT. Its translation is CASRQGNSPLHF.

The rearrangement joins TRBV10-3 to TRBJ2-5; 9 positions agree with TRBD1. In germline, CDR1 is ENHRY, CDR2 SYGVKD. There are 14 residues in the CDR3. Losses at the gene ends were 5 bases for V and 8 bases for J; bases not matched to a gene: 9. DNA for the CDR3: TGTGCCATCAGTACAGGGGGCGCGGAAGGAACCCAGTACTTC. Translating gives CAISTGGAEGTQYF.

The chain employs TRBV10-3 and TRBJ2-1; 8 bases fit TRBD2. The V gene's germline CDR1 is ENHRY and CDR2 SYGVKD. V lost 0 bases, J lost 3 bases, and 1 base stayed unmatched. The length of the CDR3 is 15 residues. The CDR3 DNA reads as TGTGCCATCAGTGAGTCCGGGAGGGGCTACAATGAGCAGTTCTTC. It is translated as CAISESGRGYNEQFF.

The gene calls are TRBV2 and TRBJ2-3, with TRBD1 identical over 12 bases. The CDR3 covers 14 residues. Germline assignment: CDR1 SNHLY and CDR2 FYNNEI. J was trimmed by 4 bases and V by 10 bases; bases with no gene match: 6. This CDR3 is CANQRDRGPDTQYF. The CDR3 DNA is TGTGCCAACCAAAGGGACAGGGGGCCAGATACGCAGTATTTT.

This clone was recorded once. This chain joins TRBV15 and TRBJ2-3, with 8 bases matching TRBD1. This CDR3 is built from 14 residues. Germline CDR1 is LNHNV and CDR2 is YYDKDF (reference sequence). With 6 bases clipped from V and 3 bases from J, the junction kept 5 bases outside the gene matches. Here the CDR3 reads CATRSGGVTDTQYF. The CDR3 coding sequence is TGTGCCACCAGGTCAGGGGGCGTGACAGATACGCAGTATTTT.

In its sample, this clone was seen a few times. The chain uses TRBV27 and TRBJ2-1; D is ambiguous. Germline-derived CDR1 and CDR2 are MNHEY and SMNVEV (reference sequence). V dropped 2 bases and J dropped 2 bases, with 7 bases sitting between them. The CDR3 runs 14 residues. CDR3 DNA: TGTGCCAGCAGTTTACAGAAGACCTACAATGAGCAGTTCTTC. This codes for CASSLQKTYNEQFF.

The chain is built from TRBV29-1 and TRBJ1-2; no definite D call. Germline V CDR1 and CDR2: SQVTM, ANQGSEA. This CDR3 comprises 12 residues. Trimming shortened V by 3 bases and J by 4 bases, and 9 bases separated the two germline ends. CDR3 bases: TGCAGCGTTGACGAGGGCCCCTATGGCTACACCTTC. Its translation is CSVDEGPYGYTF.

The chain has TRBV10-2 and TRBJ2-1; TRBD2 agrees at 10 bases. V dropped 6 bases and J dropped 9; count of bases not matched to a gene: 14. This CDR3 is built from 16 residues. Germline V lookup: CDR1 WSHSY, CDR2 SAAADI. This CDR3 is CASREPGLAMSGEQFF. For the CDR3, the DNA is TGCGCCAGCAGGGAACCGGGACTAGCGATGTCGGGTGAGCAGTTCTTC.